This T cell receptor beta chain was identified in a study of regulatory T cells in long-lasting Graves disease. Study results and limitations: When disease was persistent, TRBV28, TRBJ1-2 and TRBJ2-5 were the favored segments. It was possible that the small sample size reduced accuracy.

Details on this clonotype: Its matching antigen is unknown.

Noted time point: persistent/refractory GD, antithyroid drugs over 5 years with positive TRAb. Making the TCR library involved RNA that had been extracted from PBMCs. With 1 base removed from V and 10 bases from J, the gap between germline ends came to 14 bases. Germline assignment: CDR1 LNHDA and CDR2 SQIVND (reference sequence). The CDR3 loop spans 14 amino acids. Through Arm-PCR of CDR3 regions and iRepertoire HTBI primers, TCR beta libraries were built. TCRdb redid the calling of the multiplex PCR reads with MiXCR, one entry per CDR3 protein. The table has almost 350,000 distinct CDR3 sequences, roughly a fifth seen once.

This clonotype originated in a female donor with Graves disease. The chain recombines TRBV19 with TRBJ2-1; no clear D gene. Sequenced here: peripheral blood mononuclear cells (PBMCs), sampled when the disease was refractory, from a patient treated with antithyroid drugs. The CDR3 coding sequence is TGTGCCAGTAGTATAGCCCCCCCCGGTGCGGAGCAGTTCTTC. Protein: CASSIAPPGAEQFF.